This record covers a single TCR beta chain. Germline V gene lookup returns CDR1 KGHSH and CDR2 LQKENI. Trimming took 2 bases from V and 2 from J, leaving 11 bases between them. The CDR3 is made up of 15 amino acids. This specimen comes from a study of glioma-infiltrating T cells after dendritic cell vaccination. Looking at the study overall: Glioblastoma patients came from Phase I and II dendritic cell vaccination trials.

The PCR used 60 V beta and 13 J beta primers. Method: immunoSEQ multiplex PCR; TCRdb's copy keeps in-frame clones and lacks some. The repertoire has around 96,000 clones, 75% to 85% of them found once; the top ten carry roughly 5.7%. The sequence derives from a human donor with glioblastoma. The sequencing used blood, collected before dendritic cell vaccination. This sequence joins TRBV18 and TRBJ2-3; no definite D call. The DNA for the CDR3 is TGTGCCAGCTCACCAGCCTCAACCTACACAGATACGCAGTATTTT. It translates to CASSPASTYTDTQYF.